This T cell receptor beta chain was sequenced in a study of T cell repertoires in cytomegalovirus infection. The wider study: Researchers turned to recently identified HLA-C-restricted CMV epitopes as well as well-studied HLA-B-restricted ones. CMV infection plus the matching HLA type was flagged by public TCR beta signatures. Study-wide results and limits: Ex vivo, HLA-C-restricted CMV-specific TCR beta clonotypes prevailed over the rest of the response.

V shed 7 bases, J shed 6 bases, and the junction held 7 bases outside the gene matches. CDR3 length: 13 amino acids. CDR1 and CDR2 from the germline V gene are MDHEN and SYDVKM. One entry per CDR3 protein, called by TCRdb with MiXCR from the reads. This sample has 110,000 to 150,000 distinct CDR3 sequences, with roughly 32% found just once. This clonotype was seen many times. As yet, its antigen is unknown. The TCR sequence derives from a human donor in good health (CMV status not recorded). Some clones in this sample may be carry-over from other donors' samples. Source: CD8+ T cells from cultured PBMCs, taken from culture after CMV antigen stimulation. The V and J genes are TRBV28 and TRBJ1-1; 8 bases map to TRBD1. Here the CDR3 reads CASTPRDRSEAFF. CDR3 nucleotide sequence: TGTGCCAGCACCCCCCGGGACAGGTCTGAAGCTTTCTTT.